This T cell receptor (beta chain) was obtained from a study of blood T cell repertoires in COVID-19. Background on the study: There were acute and convalescent COVID-19 samples, and they came from the United States, Italy and Spain.

The CDR3 runs 12 residues. The V gene lost 4 bases and the J gene lost 2 bases, with 7 bases spanning the gap. Germline V gives CDR1 SGHNT, CDR2 YYREEE (reference sequence). In the original analysis: Amplification from reference gene primers served as the basis for estimated nucleated cell counts. Sequenced by immunoSEQ multiplex PCR; TCRdb stores in-frame clones only, minus some. That table is the source of V, J and clone size, and D and trimming were worked out from the DNA. The table lists 200,000 to 250,000 clones, around 83% of them singletons. This chain joins TRBV5-4 and TRBJ2-7, with D possibly being TRBD1 (5 bases). The sequenced sample was peripheral blood. The clonotype comes from a woman between 18 and 30 years old with acute or convalescent COVID-19. CDR3 residues: CASSKDTYEQYF. The CDR3 DNA is TGTGCCAGCAGCAAGGACACCTACGAGCAGTACTTC.